One and the same sample provided the 28 T cell receptor beta chains below, sequenced in a study of shared clonotypes between healthy human individuals. Sequenced by immunoSEQ multiplex PCR; TCRdb stores in-frame clones only, minus some. The sample yields about half a million clones, over 75% seen once. Sequences were obtained from PBMCs. These receptor sequences come from a middle-aged woman in good health. Some clones in this sample may be carry-over from other donors' samples.

This clone appeared once. The V call is TRBV5-4, the J call TRBJ1-2; TRBD1 matches 8 bases. V was clipped by 9 bases and J by 7 bases; unmatched bases: 20. The length of the CDR3 is 16 residues. The V gene's germline CDR1 is SGHNT and CDR2 YYREEE (reference sequence). For the CDR3, the DNA is TGTGCCACCAGGGGGCTTTTGGACAGGAGGATAAGTGGCTACACCTTC. It yields the protein CATRGLLDRRISGYTF.

The gene calls are TRBV7-9 and TRBJ1-1; unclear D gene. V gave up 5 bases and J gave up 11 bases, with 12 bases separating them. Germline V CDR1 and CDR2: SEHNR, FQNEAQ (reference sequence). The CDR3 extends over 11 amino acids. The CDR3 nucleotides read TGTGCCAGCAGCCCAGGTTTCGATGCTTTCTTT. Protein product: CASSPGFDAFF.

The chain couples TRBV10-2 to TRBJ1-1; TRBD1 agrees at 8 bases. The CDR3 sequence is 14 residues long. The germline CDR1 and CDR2 sequences are WSHSY and SAAADI. The J segment lost 6 bases and the V segment lost 9 bases, leaving 12 bases of the junction unmatched. Here the CDR3 reads CASATAGGIAEAFF. The CDR3 DNA follows: TGCGCCAGTGCTACGGCAGGGGGCATCGCTGAAGCTTTCTTT.

The chain joins TRBV7-9 to TRBJ2-1; D unclear. The CDR3 sequence is 13 residues long. From germline, CDR1 is SEHNR and CDR2 FQNEAQ (reference sequence). V lost 4 bases and J lost 8, with 12 bases in between. In nucleotides, the CDR3 is TGTGCCAGCAGCTCCCAAGGCAGCCATGAGCAGTTCTTC. It encodes CASSSQGSHEQFF.

V usage is TRBV6-1 and J usage is TRBJ2-6; D is unclear. The CDR3 has 15 residues. CDR1 and CDR2 (germline): MNHNS, SASEGT. Deletions cut 7 bases from V and 3 bases from J, with 13 bases between. DNA of the CDR3: TGTGCCAGCACCCAAACAGTAGGTGGGGCCAACGTCCTGACTTTC. This translates into CASTQTVGGANVLTF.

The chain employs TRBV7-2 and TRBJ2-7; 11 bases map to TRBD2. This CDR3 region has 15 residues. Germline CDR1 SGHTA, CDR2 FQGNSA. V lost 2 bases and J lost 3; bases outside the gene matches: 3. The CDR3 spells CASSLKGLADYEQYF. CDR3 sequence (DNA): TGTGCCAGCAGCTTAAAGGGACTAGCGGACTACGAGCAGTACTTC.

A few counts support this clone. The junction differs from germline at one of its ends, possibly a read error. The chain joins TRBV30 to TRBJ2-7, with D perhaps assigned TRBD1 or TRBD2 (5 bases each). Germline V lookup: CDR1 GTSNPN, CDR2 SVGIG (reference sequence). The length of the CDR3 is 14 residues. CDR3 bases: TGTGCCTGGAGTGTGGAGGCAGGGCATTACGAGCAGCACTTC. Protein: CAWSVEAGHYEQHF.

This clone is a singleton in its sample. V usage is TRBV23-1 and J usage is TRBJ2-2; D might be TRBD1 or TRBD2, each matching 6 bases. TRBV23-1 qualifies as an ORF whose function is uncertain. The CDR3 covers 17 residues. V lost 8 bases and J 8 bases, leaving 27 bases between the germline ends. CDR3 coding DNA: TGCGCCAGCTGCCCGGAGGGACATTCCGTAACACCGGGGGAGCTGTTTTTT. Translation: CASCPEGHSVTPGELFF.

To note about this clone: This same CDR3 is encoded by further DNA sequences in the sample. V and J are TRBV5-4 and TRBJ2-7; 11 bases line up with TRBD1. Germline loops: CDR1 SGHNT, CDR2 YYREEE (reference sequence). V was pared by 4 bases and J by 4 bases, with 4 bases of the junction left unmatched. The CDR3 loop spans 14 amino acids. CDR3 residues: CASSLRDRGYEQYF. As DNA, the CDR3 is TGTGCCAGCAGCCTCCGGGACAGGGGGTACGAGCAGTACTTC.

This clone was recorded once. With a far larger clone one base away, a read error is the likely cause. The identical CDR3 is also encoded by other nucleotide sequences in the sample. The chain recombines TRBV5-6 with TRBJ2-1, with 11 positions matching TRBD2. Germline assignment: CDR1 SGHDT and CDR2 YYEEEE. The CDR3 consists of 15 residues. Trimming removed 2 bases from V and 10 bases from J; junction bases left unmatched: 8. The CDR3 loop reads CASSLLAGVVNEQFF. CDR3 sequence (DNA): TGTGCCAGCAGCTTACTAGCGGGAGTAGTAAACGAGCAGTTCTTC.

Written as DNA, the CDR3 is TGTGCCAGCAGCGTAGCGTCTAGCGGGAGTTTGTACAATGAGCAGTTCTTC. Translating gives CASSVASSGSLYNEQFF. This rearrangement joins TRBV9 to TRBJ2-1, with 10 bases identical to TRBD2. The CDR3 runs 17 residues. V was pared by 0 bases and J by 4 bases, with 7 bases of the junction left unmatched. The V gene's germline CDR1 is SGDLS and CDR2 YYNGEE.

The chain combines TRBV6-6 with TRBJ2-7, with 10 nucleotides matching TRBD1. CDR1 and CDR2 from the germline V gene are MNHNY and SVGAGI (reference sequence). CDR3 size: 14 residues. After removal of 2 bases from V and 4 bases from J, the junction contained 2 bases not matched to a gene. CDR3 amino acids: CASSYVGQGYEQYF. Written as DNA, the CDR3 is TGTGCCAGCAGTTACGTGGGACAGGGGTACGAGCAGTACTTC.

The chain recombines TRBV28 with TRBJ1-4, with 7 bases lining up with TRBD1. Per germline, CDR1 MDHEN and CDR2 SYDVKM. The CDR3 has 14 residues. V lost 6 bases and J lost 5; bases outside the gene matches: 6. In nucleotides, the CDR3 is TGTGCCAGCAGGGACAGGAGATCGAATGAAAAACTGTTTTTT. Translation: CASRDRRSNEKLFF.

This rearrangement joins TRBV2 to TRBJ2-7; D remains ambiguous. Trimming took 3 bases from V and 0 from J, leaving 9 bases between them. This CDR3 is built from 14 residues. Per the germline V gene, CDR1 is SNHLY and CDR2 is FYNNEI. The CDR3 bases are TGTGCCAGCAGTGAGAACACCAGCTCCTACGAGCAGTACTTC. Protein: CASSENTSSYEQYF.

V usage is TRBV27 and J usage is TRBJ2-2; weak D call: TRBD2 (7 bases). The germline V and J ends were trimmed by 3 bases and 5 bases, with 19 bases remaining between them. Germline assignment: CDR1 MNHEY and CDR2 SMNVEV (reference sequence). The CDR3 is 17 residues long. CDR3 loop: CASSLWEGQGSTGELFF. DNA of the CDR3: TGTGCCAGCAGTTTGTGGGAGGGACAAGGATCTACCGGGGAGCTGTTTTTT.

The chain employs TRBV10-1 and TRBJ2-1, with 7 bases matching TRBD2. This CDR3 is 16 amino acids long. Germline assignment: CDR1 WNHNN and CDR2 SYGVQD (reference sequence). V lost 2 bases, J lost 2 bases, and 6 bases stayed unmatched. CDR3 DNA sequence: TGCGCCAGCAGTGAGGGGGGGGACGGCCCCTACAATGAGCAGTTCTTC. It encodes CASSEGGDGPYNEQFF.

V usage is TRBV19 and J usage is TRBJ2-7; D tentatively fits TRBD1 or TRBD2 (7 bases each). This CDR3 is built from 15 residues. CDR1 and CDR2 (germline): LNHDA, SQIVND (reference sequence). The V and J ends lost 6 bases and 4 bases respectively, with 19 bases between them. CDR3 loop: CASSHNQGGQYEQYF. CDR3 bases: TGTGCCAGTAGCCATAACCAGGGGGGGCAATACGAGCAGTACTTC.

This sequence joins TRBV6-1 and TRBJ1-1; TRBD1 matches at 9 bases. The CDR3 totals 15 residues. Losses at the gene ends were 2 bases for V and 5 bases for J; bases not matched to a gene: 6. Germline CDR1 and CDR2: MNHNS and SASEGT. CDR3 sequence (DNA): TGTGCCAGCAGTGAAACAGGGGGCGGAGAGACTGAAGCTTTCTTT. This sequence encodes CASSETGGGETEAFF.

V and J are TRBV7-3 and TRBJ2-7, with a possible D match to TRBD2 (5 bases). The CDR3 has 14 amino acids. Per the germline V gene, CDR1 is SGHTA and CDR2 is FQGTGA. V lost 3 bases and J lost 3, with 12 bases in between. The CDR3 loop reads CASSLMDGVYEQYF. The CDR3 DNA reads as TGTGCCAGCAGCTTGATGGACGGGGTCTACGAGCAGTACTTC.

This rearrangement joins TRBV30 to TRBJ1-1; unclear D gene. The V and J ends lost 4 bases and 1 base respectively, with 10 bases between them. Germline values: CDR1 GTSNPN, CDR2 SVGIG (reference sequence). The CDR3 sequence is 13 residues long. The CDR3 loop reads CAWKDVQNTEAFF. The CDR3 nucleotides are TGTGCCTGGAAGGACGTACAGAACACTGAAGCTTTCTTT.

The CDR3 bases are TGTGCCAGCACCCGGCGGGGCTACCACGAGCAGTACTTC. Translated: CASTRRGYHEQYF. The chain joins TRBV28 to TRBJ2-7; perhaps TRBD2 as D (6 bases). The ends were cut back, 7 bases at V and 5 bases at J, with 15 bases in the middle. CDR1 and CDR2 (germline): MDHEN, SYDVKM. The length of the CDR3 is 13 residues.

This clone has more than one count but fewer than ten. This sequence joins TRBV6-1 and TRBJ2-7, with D maybe TRBD2 (5 bases). The CDR3 sequence is 15 residues long. Trimming took 2 bases from V and 0 from J, leaving 11 bases between them. CDR1 and CDR2 from the germline V gene are MNHNS and SASEGT. The CDR3 coding sequence is TGTGCCAGCAGTGAACTGGCGGAGGCCTCCTACGAGCAGTACTTC. This encodes CASSELAEASYEQYF.

The chain recombines TRBV7-8 with TRBJ2-2; 8 positions match TRBD1. With 1 base clipped from V and 6 bases from J, the junction kept 4 bases outside the gene matches. Looked up from germline, CDR1 is SGHVS and CDR2 is FQNEAQ. The CDR3 is 15 amino acids. CDR3 in DNA: TGTGCCAGCAGCTTAGTCCGGACAGGGCCCGGGGAGCTGTTTTTT. It yields the protein CASSLVRTGPGELFF.

The V gene is TRBV19, the J gene TRBJ1-1; unclear D gene. Germline V gene sequence: CDR1 LNHDA, CDR2 SQIVND (reference sequence). Trimming removed 5 bases from V and 3 bases from J, with 16 bases in between. The CDR3 is 15 residues long. The CDR3 DNA reads as TGTGCCAGTAGTTCGGCCAAGGCAGATCACACTGAAGCTTTCTTT. Protein product: CASSSAKADHTEAFF.

This clone was detected only once. This chain's CDR3 is CATTFEGYEQYF. The CDR3 nucleotides read TGTGCCACCACGTTTGAGGGCTACGAGCAGTACTTC. The chain links TRBV28 to TRBJ2-7; perhaps TRBD2 as D (5 bases). CDR1 and CDR2 from the germline V gene are MDHEN and SYDVKM. The CDR3 is 12 amino acids. V was trimmed by 10 bases and J by 3 bases, leaving 13 bases between them.

This chain joins TRBV9 and TRBJ2-3, with D possibly matching TRBD1 (5 bases). Germline CDR1 reads SGDLS; CDR2 reads YYNGEE. V shed 0 bases and J shed 4 bases, with 9 bases lying between them. The CDR3 is made up of 14 amino acids. The DNA of the CDR3 is TGTGCCAGCAGCGTAGATAGGGGTCCAGATACGCAGTATTTT. Translation: CASSVDRGPDTQYF. The full variable domain, with the rest looked up from reference TRBV9 and TRBJ2-3, is DSGVTQTPKHLITATGQRVTLRCSPRSGDLSVYWYQQSLDQGLQFLIQYYNGEERAKGNILERFSAQQFPDLHSELNLSSLELGDSALYFCASSVDRGPDTQYFGPGTRLTVL.

V is TRBV27 and J is TRBJ2-7; 11 positions match TRBD1. Trimming cost V 3 bases and J 3 bases; bases outside gene matches: 4. Germline-derived CDR1 and CDR2 are MNHEY and SMNVEV (reference sequence). This CDR3 is built from 15 residues. The CDR3 DNA reads TGTGCCAGCAGTTTTACAGGGACAGGGGGCTACGAGCAGTACTTC. Protein product: CASSFTGTGGYEQYF.

With respect to this clone: A far larger clone is only one base removed, so a read error is likely. The same CDR3 arises from other DNA sequences in this sample as well. This chain links TRBV27 with TRBJ2-7; possibly TRBD1 for D (6 bases). The germline CDR1 and CDR2 sequences are MNHEY and SMNVEV (reference sequence). V lost 9 bases and J 4 bases, leaving 19 bases between the germline ends. The CDR3 has 14 amino acids. CDR3 amino acids: CASSLNRAGYEQYF. The CDR3 DNA is TGTGCCAGTAGCCTTAACAGGGCAGGGTACGAGCAGTACTTC.